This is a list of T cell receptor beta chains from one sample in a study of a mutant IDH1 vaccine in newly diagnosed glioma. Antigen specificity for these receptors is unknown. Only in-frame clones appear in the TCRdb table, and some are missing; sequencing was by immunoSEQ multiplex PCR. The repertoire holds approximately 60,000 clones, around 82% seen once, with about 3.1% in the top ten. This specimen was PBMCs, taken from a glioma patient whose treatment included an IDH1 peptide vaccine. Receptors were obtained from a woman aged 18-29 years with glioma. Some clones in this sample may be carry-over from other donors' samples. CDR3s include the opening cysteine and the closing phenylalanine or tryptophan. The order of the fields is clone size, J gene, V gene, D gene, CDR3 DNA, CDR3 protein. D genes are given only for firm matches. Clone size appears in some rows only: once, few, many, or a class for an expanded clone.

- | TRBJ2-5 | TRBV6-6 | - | TGTGCCAGCAGAGGGTGGAGGCAACAAGAGACCCAGTACTTC | CASRGWRQQETQYF
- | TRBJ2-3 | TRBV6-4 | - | TGTGCCAGCAGTGAGGGCCCGGCATTCAGGACAGATACGCAGTATTTT | CASSEGPAFRTDTQYF
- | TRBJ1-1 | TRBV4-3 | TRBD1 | TGCGCCAGCAGCCAATTGGGGACAGGAAACACTGAAGCTTTCTTT | CASSQLGTGNTEAFF
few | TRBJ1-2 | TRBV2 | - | TGTGCCACTGCCTCCTTCTATGGCTACACCTTC | CATASFYGYTF
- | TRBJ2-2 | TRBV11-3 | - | TGTGCCAGCAGCCCCAACACCGGGGAGCTGTTTTTT | CASSPNTGELFF
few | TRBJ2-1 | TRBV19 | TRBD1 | TGTGCCAGTAGTAAACAGGGGCTCTACAATGAGCAGTTCTTC | CASSKQGLYNEQFF
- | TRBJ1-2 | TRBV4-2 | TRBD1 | TGTGCCAGCAGCACTGGGACAGGGCGAGAAACCTTC | CASSTGTGRETF
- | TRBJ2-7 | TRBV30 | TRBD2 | TGTGCCTGGAGTGTAGTGAGGAGGACTAGCGGGAGGGCGTACGAGCAGTACTTC | CAWSVVRRTSGRAYEQYF
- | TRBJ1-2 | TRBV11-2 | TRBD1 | TGTGCCAGCAGCGTCGGGACAGGGAGTGGCTACACCTTC | CASSVGTGSGYTF
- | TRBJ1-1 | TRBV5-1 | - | TGCGCCAGCAGCGACCTAATGAACACTGAAGCTTTCTTT | CASSDLMNTEAFF
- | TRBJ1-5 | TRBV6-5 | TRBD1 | TGTGCCAGCAGACGAACATACAGGGGCAGCCAGCCCCAGCATTTT | CASRRTYRGSQPQHF
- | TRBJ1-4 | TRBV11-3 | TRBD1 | TGTGCCAGCAGCCCGCCAAGGACAGGGAAGGCGGATAATGAAAAACTGTTTTTT | CASSPPRTGKADNEKLFF
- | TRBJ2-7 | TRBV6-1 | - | TGTGCCAGCAGTGAAGTAGGGAGGCAATGGTACGAGCAGTACTTC | CASSEVGRQWYEQYF
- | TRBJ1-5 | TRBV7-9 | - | TGTGCCAGCAGCCGCGCAACCGGGCCCCAGCATTTT | CASSRATGPQHF
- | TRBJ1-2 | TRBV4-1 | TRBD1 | TGCGCCAGCAGCCCTGACGCAGGGGGTAGCTATGGCTACACCTTC | CASSPDAGGSYGYTF
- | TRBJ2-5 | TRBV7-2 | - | TGTGCCAGCAGCCCGAGTGGGGGAGAGACCCAGTACTTC | CASSPSGGETQYF